This T cell receptor beta chain was observed in a study of STAT5B mutations in CD4+ large granular lymphocyte leukemia. Sequencing used immunoSEQ multiplex PCR; TCRdb keeps in-frame clones, though not all of them. The sample consists of tens of thousands of clones, roughly 76% of them appearing once. Trimming at V came to 4 bases and at J to 4 bases, leaving 5 bases not matched to a gene. CDR3 length equals 15 residues. Per the germline V gene, CDR1 is SNHLY and CDR2 is FYNNEI. Input material: CD4+ T cells from blood buffy coats. The V call is TRBV2, the J call TRBJ2-2, with 8 bases that match TRBD2. This clonotype was obtained from a human donor in good health. This chain's CDR3 is CASSGRLAITGELFF. Written as DNA, the CDR3 is TGTGCCAGCAGTGGGCGACTAGCGATCACCGGGGAGCTGTTTTTT.